The clone carrying this TCR beta chain occurred many times. Its cognate antigen is unknown. MiXCR, applied by TCRdb to the 5' RACE reads, yields one record per CDR3 protein. Here the sample spans 400,000 or so distinct CDR3 sequences, about 6.2% being singletons. These data originate in a study of T cells after yellow fever vaccination. Study summary: Preparation of the low-cell-number fractions used SMART-Seq v4 Ultra Low Input. Study results and limitations: The bulk population could contribute abundant contaminating clonotypes to FACS-sorted repertoires. When the response was secondary, it was weaker but reached its peak faster, day 5 versus 15. Clonotypes shared by both compartments, CD4 and CD8, made up a small share.

CDR3 size: 17 residues. Germline V gives CDR1 SGHRS, CDR2 YFSETQ. The germline V and J ends were trimmed by 4 bases and 1 base, with 17 bases remaining between them. The sample here was PBMCs, taken 5 days after the yellow fever booster vaccination. This TCR came from a man younger than 45 who received the YFV17D yellow fever vaccine. The genes are TRBV5-1 and TRBJ2-2; perhaps TRBD2 as D (5 bases). In DNA, the CDR3 is TGCGCCAGCAGCAAGTTAGCGTCACGAAGGAACACCGGGGAGCTGTTTTTT. As protein: CASSKLASRRNTGELFF.